This T cell receptor beta chain was found in a study of Graves' ophthalmopathy and Graves' hyperthyroidism. The study, taken as a whole, reports: Cross-validated, the 13-signature model showed 87.88%/81.08% sensitivity/specificity, and 80%/75% in the test set.

Moderate-to-severe activity, CAS ≥3, NOSPECS ≥4 and a duration under 3 months were seen in donors with ophthalmopathy. Orbital computed tomography, thyroid ultrasound, TRAb, serum thyroxine and clinical symptoms formed the basis of diagnosis. The PBMC fraction was derived from less than 11 ml of fresh peripheral blood. For repertoire sequencing, the TCR beta CDR3 regions were amplified from RNA transcripts. An opening RT-PCR round employed HTBI primers and preceded a second-round multiplex PCR. Using its own MiXCR run on the multiplex PCR reads, TCRdb lists one record per CDR3 protein. The data hold 200,000 to 250,000 distinct CDR3 sequences, with around a fifth observed a single time. CDR1 is SNHLY and CDR2 is FYNNEI in the germline V gene. J gave up 5 bases and V 7 bases, and 3 bases lay outside the gene matches. The CDR3 length is 12 residues. About this clonotype itself: The antigen is unknown. This may come from a read error, since a much larger clone is one base off.

J is TRBJ2-5 and V is TRBV2; TRBD1 agrees at 8 bases. What was sequenced was peripheral blood. This sequence was found in a woman in her forties or fifties with Graves' ophthalmopathy. This chain's CDR3 is CASTNRGETQYF. The CDR3 bases are TGTGCCAGCACCAACAGGGGGGAGACCCAGTACTTC.